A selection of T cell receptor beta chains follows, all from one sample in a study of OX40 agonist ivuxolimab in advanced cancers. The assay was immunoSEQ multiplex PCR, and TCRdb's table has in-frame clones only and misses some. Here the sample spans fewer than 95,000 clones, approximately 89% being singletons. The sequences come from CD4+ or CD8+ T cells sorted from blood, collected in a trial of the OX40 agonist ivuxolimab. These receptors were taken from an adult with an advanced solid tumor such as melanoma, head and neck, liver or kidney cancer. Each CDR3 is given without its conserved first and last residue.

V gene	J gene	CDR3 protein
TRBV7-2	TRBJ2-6	ASSLVSSGANVLT
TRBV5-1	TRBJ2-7	ASSSTSGRAGEQY
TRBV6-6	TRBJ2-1	ASKISSAGLQF
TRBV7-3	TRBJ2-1	ASSFGAEYNEQF
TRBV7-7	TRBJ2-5	ASSLVGQPETQY
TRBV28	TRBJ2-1	ASSLTSGGEQF
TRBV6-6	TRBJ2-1	ASSQLSGRSYNEQF
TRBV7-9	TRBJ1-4	ASSRGVLGEKLF
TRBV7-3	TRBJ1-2	ASDQGGPPLGVT
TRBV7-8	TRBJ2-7	ASSASSYEQY
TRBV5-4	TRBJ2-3	ASSLARLAGGSTDTQY
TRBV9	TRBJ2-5	ASSVGPRASGGVRETQY
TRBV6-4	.	ASSDLRWGMSERVPDEQY
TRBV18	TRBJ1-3	ASSRSGAGNTIY
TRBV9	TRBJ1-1	ASSVGQGRTEAF
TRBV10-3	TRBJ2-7	AISDHKSYEQY
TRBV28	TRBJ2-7	ASSRLDNEQY
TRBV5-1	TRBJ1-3	ASSSGARSGNTIY
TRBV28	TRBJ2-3	ASSFAGLASDTQY
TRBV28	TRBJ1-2	ASSQPAGGGNYGYT
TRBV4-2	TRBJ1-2	ASSLGGTAYGYT
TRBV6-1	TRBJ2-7	ASSEAGLSVWEQY
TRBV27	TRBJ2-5	ASSQETQY
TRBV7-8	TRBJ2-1	ASSLKGPAMDEQF
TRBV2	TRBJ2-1	ASSEQGRPNQF
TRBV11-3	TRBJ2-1	ASSTRTSGSYNEQF
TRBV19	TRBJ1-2	ASSLRTGRYGYT
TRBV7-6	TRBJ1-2	ASSLGQPRNYGYT
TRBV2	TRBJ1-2	ASSDVNYGYT
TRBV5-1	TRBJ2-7	ASSLGGRRSYEQY
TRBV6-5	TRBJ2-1	ASSYSLRTYNEQF
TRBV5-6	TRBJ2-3	ASSQDPTRSTDTQY
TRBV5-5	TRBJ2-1	ASSLMTSGTGGLNNEQF
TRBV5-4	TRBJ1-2	ASSFAAGMEGYT
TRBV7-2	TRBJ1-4	ASSSQGGLNEKLF
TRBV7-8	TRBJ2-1	ASSSIWRGRSNYNEQF